This TCR beta chain stems from a study of OX40 agonist ivuxolimab in advanced cancers. This clone was counted only a few times. The repertoire was sequenced with immunoSEQ multiplex PCR; TCRdb's copy has only in-frame clones and lacks some. The sample gives 90,000 or so clones, more than 90% of which show up once; around 3.5% is in the top ten. V shed 1 base and J shed 4 bases, with 7 bases lying between them. Germline V gene data show CDR1 as SEHNR and CDR2 as FQNEAQ (reference sequence). The CDR3 has 13 residues. The receptor was isolated from an adult with an advanced solid tumor such as melanoma, head and neck, liver or kidney cancer. This chain uses TRBV7-9 with TRBJ1-2, with D perhaps matching TRBD1 (6 bases). The sequences come from CD4+ or CD8+ T cells sorted from blood, collected in a trial of the OX40 agonist ivuxolimab. CDR3 amino acids: CASSLGTAYGYTF. The CDR3 nucleotides are TGTGCCAGCAGCTTAGGGACAGCCTATGGCTACACCTTC.